This TCR beta chain was sequenced for a study of blood T cell repertoires in COVID-19. Across the study: Acute-phase and convalescent COVID-19 samples originated in the United States, Italy and Spain. Sources were T cells, B-cell-depleted T cells, or PBMCs; the material itself was cDNA or gDNA.

Germline CDR1 reads SGHDN; CDR2 reads FVKESK. The length of the CDR3 is 18 residues. Losses at the gene ends were 0 bases for V and 3 bases for J; bases not matched to a gene: 9. In the authors' methods: Scientists estimated how many nucleated cells there were by amplifying reference gene primers. Produced via immunoSEQ multiplex PCR; TCRdb's table is partial and in-frame only. The D gene and trimming were derived from the DNA, and the V and J assignments and clone size from that table. Among 150,000 to 200,000 clones listed, 86% were seen once. The TCR comes from a man aged 18 to 29 with acute or convalescent COVID-19. Input material: peripheral blood. The chain carries TRBV14 and TRBJ2-3, with TRBD2 matching 10 bases. The chain's CDR3 is CASSQDIERGGRTDTQYF. The DNA for the CDR3 is TGTGCCAGCAGCCAAGATATCGAGCGGGGGGGCCGGACAGATACGCAGTATTTT.